Shown below are 15 T cell receptor beta chains from a single sample sequenced in a study of response to subunit inactivated influenza vaccine (dated by TCRdb to 2017 to 2018). The method behind the library was RT-PCR. Sequencing used an Illumina HiSeq 2500. TCRdb reprocessed the public reads (quality trimming at Q25 with fastp, clone calling with MiXCR) and kept in-frame beta chains. A single entry per CDR3 protein holds the most common genes and DNA from its merged rows. Across this sample there are about 240,000 distinct CDR3 sequences, with 9.5% to 15% seen only once. The ten largest clones add up to about 7.8% of the sample. Sequences were derived from non-naive T cells sorted from PBMCs, sampled 14 to 15 days before vaccination. The cell subset or site label on this specimen signifies: memory T cell fraction. Every receptor here comes from a man aged 50 to 59 who received an inactivated influenza vaccine. Donor details come from another sample of the same person, matched by shared clones.

About this clonotype: Given the absence of the conserved phenylalanine or tryptophan at the CDR3 end, a read error is likely. The V call is TRBV7-9, the J call TRBJ2-7, with D perhaps being TRBD1 or TRBD2 (5 bases each). The CDR3 totals 13 residues. CDR1 is SEHNR and CDR2 is FQNEAQ in the germline V gene (reference sequence). V was shortened by 2 bases and J by 4 bases, with 9 bases between the two germline ends. The CDR3: CASSLWDGYEQYS. The CDR3 DNA reads TGTGCCAGCAGCTTATGGGACGGTTACGAGCAGTACTCC.

The sample holds a few counts of this clonotype. The chain is built from TRBV5-1 and TRBJ2-7, with 7 nucleotides matching TRBD1. The germline V gene has CDR1 SGHRS and CDR2 YFSETQ. The V gene end was trimmed by 2 bases and the J gene end by 0 bases; junction bases not matched to a gene: 2. This CDR3 contains 14 residues. In nucleotides, the CDR3 is TGCGCCAGCAGCTTCCGGACAGGCTCCTACGAGCAGTACTTC. This codes for CASSFRTGSYEQYF.

Only a few counts were recorded for this clonotype. This chain uses TRBV7-2 with TRBJ2-1; 7 bases map to TRBD1. Germline values: CDR1 SGHTA, CDR2 FQGNSA. The CDR3 has 15 amino acids. Germline trimming cut 3 bases from V and 5 bases from J; bases unmatched to any gene: 7. CDR3 in DNA: TGTGCCAGCAGCTTGGCCGGGACAGTGAACAATGAGCAGTTCTTC. Translation: CASSLAGTVNNEQFF. Supplemented by reference TRBV7-2 and TRBJ2-1, the full variable domain reads GAGVSQSPSNKVTEKGKDVELRCDPISGHTALYWYRQSLGQGLEFLIYFQGNSAPDKSGLPSDRFSAERTGGSVSTLTIQRTQQEDSAVYLCASSLAGTVNNEQFFGPGTRLTVL.

This clonotype was seen ten or more times. The chain links TRBV29-1 to TRBJ2-5, with TRBD2 matching over 14 bases. Looked up from germline, CDR1 is SQVTM and CDR2 is ANQGSEA. CDR3 length equals 15 residues. With 6 bases clipped from V and 5 bases from J, the junction kept 8 bases outside the gene matches. The CDR3 is CSVAGLAGVSETQYF. CDR3 DNA sequence: TGCAGCGTCGCGGGACTAGCGGGAGTTAGTGAGACCCAGTACTTC. Drawing the rest from reference TRBV29-1 and TRBJ2-5, the complete variable domain is SAVISQKPSRDICQRGTSLTIQCQVDSQVTMMFWYRQQPGQSLTLIATANQGSEATYESGFVIDKFPISRPNLTFSTLTVSNMSPEDSSIYLCSVAGLAGVSETQYFGPGTRLLVL.

This clonotype was counted at least ten times. The chain carries TRBV15 and TRBJ1-4; 9 nucleotides agree with TRBD1. The germline V gene encodes CDR1 LNHNV and CDR2 YYDKDF (reference sequence). The CDR3 totals 17 residues. The junction had 10 bases not matched to a gene; V was cut back by 5 bases and J by 3 bases. For the CDR3, the DNA is TGTGCCACCAGCCGGGACAGGGTTTTGTCGGCTAATGAAAAACTGTTTTTT. Protein sequence: CATSRDRVLSANEKLFF.

This chain links TRBV6-1 with TRBJ2-2, with 9 bases matching TRBD2. Per the germline V gene, CDR1 is MNHNS and CDR2 is SASEGT. The CDR3 sequence is 15 residues long. The trim removed 8 bases at V and 5 bases at J, leaving 9 bases unmatched. CDR3 sequence reads: CASHRGGRATGELFF. CDR3 nucleotide sequence: TGTGCCAGCCATAGGGGCGGGAGGGCAACCGGGGAGCTGTTTTTT.

The CDR3 region has the DNA TGTGCCAGCAGTTCCCTCGACAAGGAAGAGACCCAGTACTTC. Translation gives CASSSLDKEETQYF. This chain joins TRBV6-5 and TRBJ2-5; no clear D. This CDR3 spans 14 amino acids. The V and J ends lost 4 bases and 3 bases respectively, with 12 bases between them. CDR1 is MNHEY, CDR2 SVGAGI, per germline.

This clonotype has only a few counts. The chain recombines TRBV20-1 with TRBJ2-7; 7 bases agree with TRBD2. Per germline, CDR1 DFQATT and CDR2 SNEGSKA (reference sequence). This CDR3 has 13 amino acids. Unmatched junction bases numbered 12, after V lost 7 bases and J lost 6 bases. The CDR3 is CSVPTGGNREQYF. The CDR3 DNA reads as TGCAGTGTCCCGACGGGAGGTAATCGCGAGCAGTACTTC.

This clonotype was recorded a few times. V is TRBV5-6 and J is TRBJ2-1, with D perhaps TRBD2 (5 bases). Germline V gives CDR1 SGHDT, CDR2 YYEEEE. This CDR3 contains 16 residues. The V end was cut by 1 base, the J end by 0 bases, with 11 bases between. CDR3 DNA: TGTGCCAGCAGCTTGAGGTTAGGGAGCTCCTACAATGAGCAGTTCTTC. The encoded protein is CASSLRLGSSYNEQFF.

This clonotype was seen ten or more times. This sequence joins TRBV6-2 or TRBV6-3 and TRBJ2-3; a weak D match, TRBD2 (6 bases). CDR3 size: 15 residues. The V gene's germline CDR1 is MNHEY and CDR2 SVGEGT. Trimming removed 2 bases at V and 2 bases at J, with 11 bases between. CDR3 protein: CASSYSGGATDTQYF. CDR3 bases: TGTGCCAGCAGTTACAGTGGCGGGGCCACAGATACGCAGTATTTT.

This sequence joins TRBV6-1 and TRBJ2-5; TRBD2 might be the D (5 bases). Trimming pared 3 bases from V and 7 bases from J, leaving 12 bases between. Germline V gives CDR1 MNHNS, CDR2 SASEGT. This CDR3 has 13 residues. CDR3 nucleotides: TGTGCCAGCAGTGAGCCGGGTGGAGGGACCCAGTACTTC. Amino acids: CASSEPGGGTQYF.

The V call is TRBV29-1, the J call TRBJ1-4; D is undetermined. Germline CDR1 and CDR2: SQVTM and ANQGSEA. This CDR3 has 11 residues. V dropped 5 bases and J dropped 5 bases, with 6 bases sitting between them. The CDR3 loop reads CSVLHNEKLFF. CDR3 DNA sequence: TGCAGCGTTCTTCACAATGAAAAACTGTTTTTT.

This clonotype was seen many times. The chain joins TRBV4-1 to TRBJ1-6; 7 bases match TRBD1. The CDR3 runs 16 residues. J lost 5 bases, V lost 0 bases, and 4 bases had no gene match. Germline V gene data show CDR1 as MGHRA and CDR2 as YSYEKL. CDR3 amino acids: CASSQDGGQNNSPLHF. The CDR3 DNA follows: TGCGCCAGCAGCCAAGATGGGGGACAGAATAATTCACCCCTCCACTTT.

This clonotype was observed at least ten times. V usage is TRBV29-1 and J usage is TRBJ2-5, with D unclear. The germline V and J ends were trimmed by 4 bases and 6 bases, with 6 bases remaining between them. The CDR3 runs to 10 residues. Germline V gene lookup returns CDR1 SQVTM and CDR2 ANQGSEA. The DNA of the CDR3 is TGCAGCGTTGGATCGAAGACCCAGTACTTC. Protein product: CSVGSKTQYF.

The chain carries TRBV5-1 and TRBJ2-1; D not resolved. Trimming took 2 bases from V and 8 from J, leaving 11 bases between them. CDR1 and CDR2 (germline): SGHRS, YFSETQ. The CDR3 covers 13 residues. Written as DNA, the CDR3 is TGCGCCAGCAGCTTAACCGTTGGGGATGAGCAGTTCTTC. Protein: CASSLTVGDEQFF.